The next 15 T cell receptor beta chains were all read from a single sample in a study of Ad26.COV2.S vaccination and SARS-CoV-2 variants. Assay: immunoSEQ multiplex PCR; the TCRdb copy retains only in-frame clones and omits some. The sample contains 150,000 to 200,000 clones, around nine tenths of which appear only once. Specimen: peripheral blood, collected after recovery from COVID-19. Receptors were obtained from a human donor who had recovered from COVID-19.

The rearrangement joins TRBV4-1 to TRBJ2-2; perhaps TRBD2 as D (7 bases). The CDR3 loop spans 14 amino acids. Trimming stripped 6 bases from V and 5 bases from J, with 13 bases between. Looked up from germline, CDR1 is MGHRA and CDR2 is YSYEKL. The CDR3 here is CASSWGGQTGELFF. The CDR3 DNA is TGCGCCAGCAGTTGGGGGGGGCAAACCGGGGAGCTGTTTTTT.

This chain uses TRBV10-3 with TRBJ1-3; D is undetermined. Germline lookup yields CDR1 ENHRY and CDR2 SYGVKD. This CDR3 is built from 15 residues. The V end lost 6 bases, the J end lost 0 bases, and 12 bases lay between the germline ends. The chain's CDR3 is CAISPQASSGNTIYF. The CDR3 region has the DNA TGTGCCATCAGCCCGCAGGCGAGCTCTGGAAACACCATATATTTT.

The gene calls are TRBV18 and TRBJ2-7; 9 bases map to TRBD2. J lost 7 bases, V lost 3 bases, and 4 bases had no gene match. The CDR3 has 13 residues. Germline V CDR1 and CDR2: KGHSH, LQKENI. CDR3 loop: CASSPRAGGEQYF. The CDR3 region has the DNA TGTGCCAGCTCACCTAGAGCGGGAGGTGAGCAGTACTTC.

This chain connects TRBV6-5 to TRBJ2-3, with 9 bases aligning to TRBD1. CDR3 size: 15 residues. Germline CDR1 and CDR2: MNHEY and SVGAGI. The junction had 5 bases not matched to a gene; V was cut back by 2 bases and J by 5 bases. CDR3: CASSYTGQGEDTQYF. The CDR3 DNA is TGTGCCAGCAGTTACACGGGACAGGGAGAAGATACGCAGTATTTT.

The genes are TRBV7-8 and TRBJ1-5; 9 bases fit TRBD1. CDR1 is SGHVS, CDR2 FQNEAQ, per germline. With V trimmed by 5 bases and J by 6 bases, 14 bases remained unmatched. CDR3 size: 17 residues. This CDR3 is CASSARTGGVDFQPQHF. CDR3 nucleotides: TGTGCCAGCAGCGCAAGAACAGGGGGCGTCGATTTTCAGCCCCAGCATTTT.

The V and J genes are TRBV20-1 and TRBJ1-5; no firm D call. CDR3 size: 15 residues. CDR1 DFQATT and CDR2 SNEGSKA come from the germline V gene (reference sequence). Trimming removed 3 bases at V and 1 base at J, with 13 bases between. CDR3 coding DNA: TGCAGTGCTAGTCCCGCTGGCTTAAGCAATCAGCCCCAGCATTTT. It yields the protein CSASPAGLSNQPQHF.

V usage is TRBV7-2 and J usage is TRBJ1-2; D is perhaps TRBD1 (6 bases). Germline V gene sequence: CDR1 SGHTA, CDR2 FQGNSA. V was pared by 1 base and J by 8 bases, with 17 bases between. The CDR3 sequence is 15 residues long. CDR3 bases: TGTGCCAGCAGCTTAGGGTCTTGGGGGCGTGGGGGCTACACCTTC. It specifies CASSLGSWGRGGYTF.

The chain is built from TRBV10-3 and TRBJ1-1; TRBD1 might be the D (6 bases). Germline CDR1 ENHRY, CDR2 SYGVKD. V lost 6 bases and J 0 bases, leaving 14 bases between the germline ends. The CDR3 sequence is 15 residues long. The CDR3 nucleotides are TGTGCCATCAGGACACAGGGTGCCATGAACACTGAAGCTTTCTTT. Its translation: CAIRTQGAMNTEAFF.

This clone was counted only a few times. The chain is built from TRBV12-3 or TRBV12-4 and TRBJ2-3; no clear D. The V gene lost 5 bases and the J gene lost 0 bases, with 3 bases spanning the gap. The CDR3 has 12 amino acids. The CDR3 loop reads CASSLSTDTQYF. The CDR3 DNA is TGTGCCAGCAGTCTAAGCACAGATACGCAGTATTTT.

The chain combines TRBV7-6 with TRBJ2-1; a weak D match, TRBD2 (6 bases). CDR1 is SGHVS and CDR2 is FNYEAQ in the germline V gene. With 1 base removed from V and 10 bases from J, the gap between germline ends came to 20 bases. CDR3 length equals 16 residues. The CDR3: CASSLGGSGLPLEQFF. In nucleotides, the CDR3 is TGTGCCAGCAGCTTAGGGGGTAGCGGACTTCCTTTGGAGCAGTTCTTC. Full variable domain (remainder filled in from reference TRBV7-6 and TRBJ2-1): GAGVSQSPRYKVTKRGQDVALRCDPISGHVSLYWYRQALGQGPEFLTYFNYEAQQDKSGLPNDRFSAERPEGSISTLTIQRTEQRDSAMYRCASSLGGSGLPLEQFFGPGTRLTVL.

This chain connects TRBV7-9 to TRBJ1-4, with 7 positions matching TRBD1. The CDR3 length is 14 residues. The junction had 6 bases not matched to a gene; V was cut back by 5 bases and J by 6 bases. Germline assignment: CDR1 SEHNR and CDR2 FQNEAQ (reference sequence). In nucleotides, the CDR3 is TGTGCCAGCAGCGAGAGGGGGCCGGATGAAAAACTGTTTTTT. It specifies CASSERGPDEKLFF.

This chain links TRBV6-4 with TRBJ2-3; D is uncertain. Germline lookup yields CDR1 MRHNA and CDR2 SNTAGT. This CDR3 comprises 13 residues. The V and J ends lost 6 bases and 0 bases respectively, with 7 bases between them. As DNA, the CDR3 is TGTGCCAGCAGCGACGACAGCACAGATACGCAGTATTTT. Protein: CASSDDSTDTQYF.

The chain combines TRBV21-1 with TRBJ1-1. TRBV21-1 is an annotated pseudogene. This CDR3 is 16 amino acids long. The CDR3: CASSKELDRVMAEAFF. As DNA, the CDR3 is TGTGCCAGCAGCAAAGAGCTGGACCGGGTGATGGCTGAAGCTTTCTTT.

This clone appeared a single time. V gene TRBV11-2 combines with J gene TRBJ2-7; tentatively, D is TRBD2 (6 bases). The V gene's germline CDR1 is SGHAT and CDR2 FQNNGV. V lost 2 bases and J 1 base, leaving 9 bases between the germline ends. CDR3 size: 14 residues. In DNA form, the CDR3 reads TGTGCCAGCAGCTTAAGCGGGTTGTCCTACGAGCAGTACTTC. Translated: CASSLSGLSYEQYF.

V usage is TRBV5-1 and J usage is TRBJ2-4; D gene unclear. Germline lookup yields CDR1 SGHRS and CDR2 YFSETQ. The CDR3 sequence is 16 residues long. The V end was cut by 2 bases, the J end by 0 bases, with 12 bases between. In DNA, the CDR3 is TGCGCCAGCAGCTTACAGTCAGAACTAGCCAAAAACATTCAGTACTTC. Its translation: CASSLQSELAKNIQYF.